One and the same sample provided the 9 T cell receptor beta chains below, sequenced in a study of glioma-infiltrating T cells. Using RNA template, CDR3s of TCR alpha and beta were amplified with iRepertoire arm-PCR. TCRdb recomputed calls from the multiplex PCR reads with MiXCR, one row per CDR3 protein. The sample has approximately 100,000 distinct CDR3 sequences, roughly 30% seen once. Material for sequencing was glioma tissue, nonneoplastic brain tissue, or PBMCs (not recorded which). The receptors here all came from a human donor with low-grade glioma or glioblastoma, undergoing nonglioma brain surgery, or in good health (not recorded which).

In its sample, this clonotype was seen many times. The gene calls are TRBV7-9 and TRBJ2-3; D is uncertain. The CDR3 runs 17 residues. V was trimmed by 2 bases and J by 0 bases, leaving 15 bases between them. CDR1 SEHNR and CDR2 FQNEAQ come from the germline V gene (reference sequence). The CDR3: CASSLPSETTSTDTQYF. DNA of the CDR3: TGTGCCAGCAGCTTACCTTCAGAAACCACTAGCACAGATACGCAGTATTTT. Full variable domain (outside the CDR3, taken from reference TRBV7-9 and TRBJ2-3): DTGVSQNPRHKITKRGQNVTFRCDPISEHNRLYWYRQTLGQGPEFLTYFQNEAQLEKSRLLSDRFSAERPKGSFSTLEIQRTEQGDSAMYLCASSLPSETTSTDTQYFGPGTRLTVL.

The sample holds many counts of this clonotype. The rearrangement links TRBV6-1 to TRBJ2-3; 11 nucleotides agree with TRBD2. Unmatched junction bases numbered 3, after V lost 5 bases and J lost 2 bases. The germline V gene encodes CDR1 MNHNS and CDR2 SASEGT. The CDR3 loop spans 15 amino acids. The CDR3 DNA reads TGTGCCAGCAGTCCACTAGCGGGGGCCACAGATACGCAGTATTTT. Protein product: CASSPLAGATDTQYF.

This rearrangement joins TRBV30 to TRBJ1-1; D not certain. With 3 bases removed from V and 2 bases from J, the gap between germline ends came to 7 bases. Germline-derived CDR1 and CDR2 are GTSNPN and SVGIG (reference sequence). The CDR3 runs to 12 residues. The CDR3 nucleotides are TGTGCCTGGAGCAGGCTTAACACTGAAGCTTTCTTT. Translating gives CAWSRLNTEAFF.

This clonotype was observed many times. The chain combines TRBV28 with TRBJ2-1; unclear D gene. Trimming took off 5 bases at V and 9 bases at J, with 11 bases between the two ends. Germline lookup yields CDR1 MDHEN and CDR2 SYDVKM. The CDR3 is made up of 12 amino acids. The CDR3 sequence is CASSPPLTEQFF. The CDR3 nucleotides are TGTGCCAGCAGTCCTCCGCTGACTGAGCAGTTCTTC. Based on the CDR3 plus reference TRBV28 and TRBJ2-1, the full variable domain is DVKVTQSSRYLVKRTGEKVFLECVQDMDHENMFWYRQDPGLGLRLIYFSYDVKMKEKGDIPEGYSVSREKKERFSLILESASTNQTSMYLCASSPPLTEQFFGPGTRLTVL.

This clonotype has at least ten counts. The genes are TRBV4-3 and TRBJ1-2, with D unclear. V lost 5 bases and J 5 bases, leaving 15 bases between the germline ends. The CDR3 extends over 14 amino acids. Germline V gene data show CDR1 as LGHNA and CDR2 as YSLEER. The CDR3 region is CASSLEGSSYGYTF. CDR3 nucleotide sequence: TGCGCCAGCAGCTTAGAGGGATCCTCTTATGGCTACACCTTC.

This chain connects TRBV5-6 to TRBJ2-5; 12 bases map to TRBD2. V was clipped by 1 base and J by 4 bases; unmatched bases: 8. This CDR3 is built from 17 residues. Germline loops: CDR1 SGHDT, CDR2 YYEEEE. CDR3 DNA sequence: TGTGCCAGCAGCTTGAGACTAGCGGGGGTCCTGGGAGAGACCCAGTACTTC. As protein: CASSLRLAGVLGETQYF. Together with reference TRBV5-6 and TRBJ2-5, the CDR3 gives the full variable domain: DAGVTQSPTHLIKTRGQQVTLRCSPKSGHDTVSWYQQALGQGPQFIFQYYEEEERQRGNFPDRFSGHQFPNYSSELNVNALLLGDSALYLCASSLRLAGVLGETQYFGPGTRLLVL.

This clonotype was observed once. One junction end does not reproduce the germline sequence, and a read error may be involved. The chain couples TRBV5-1 to TRBJ2-5, with a possible D match to TRBD1 (5 bases). CDR1 and CDR2 (germline): SGHRS, YFSETQ. CDR3 length equals 14 residues. The CDR3 spells CVSSLPDSQETQYF. The CDR3 nucleotides are TGCGTCAGCAGCTTACCCGACAGCCAAGAGACCCAGTACTTC.

This chain joins TRBV28 and TRBJ1-4; perhaps TRBD1 as D (5 bases). CDR1 is MDHEN, CDR2 SYDVKM, per germline. This CDR3 region has 18 residues. V lost 1 base and J lost 4, with 19 bases in between. The CDR3 DNA follows: TGTGCCAGCAGTTTATTTTTCCGCAGGGCTGATATTAATGAAAAACTGTTTTTT. It yields the protein CASSLFFRRADINEKLFF.

V gene TRBV7-2 combines with J gene TRBJ2-3; 8 bases are shared with TRBD2. The CDR3 has 14 residues. V gave up 9 bases and J gave up 4 bases; unmatched junction bases: 9. Germline V CDR1 and CDR2: SGHTA, FQGNSA. CDR3: CASTGRAGADTQYF. The CDR3 DNA follows: TGTGCCAGTACCGGGAGGGCTGGGGCAGATACGCAGTATTTT.